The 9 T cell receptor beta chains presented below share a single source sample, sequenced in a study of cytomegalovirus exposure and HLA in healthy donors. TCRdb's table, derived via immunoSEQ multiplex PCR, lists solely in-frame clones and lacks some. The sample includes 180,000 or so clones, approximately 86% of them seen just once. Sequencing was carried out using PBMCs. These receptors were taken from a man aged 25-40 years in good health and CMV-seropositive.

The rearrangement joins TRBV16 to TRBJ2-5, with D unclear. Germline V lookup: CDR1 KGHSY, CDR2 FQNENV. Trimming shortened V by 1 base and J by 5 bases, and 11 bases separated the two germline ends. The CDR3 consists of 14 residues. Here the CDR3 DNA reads TGTGCCAGCAGCCAATTTAGAGGTCCCGAGACCCAGTACTTC. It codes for CASSQFRGPETQYF.

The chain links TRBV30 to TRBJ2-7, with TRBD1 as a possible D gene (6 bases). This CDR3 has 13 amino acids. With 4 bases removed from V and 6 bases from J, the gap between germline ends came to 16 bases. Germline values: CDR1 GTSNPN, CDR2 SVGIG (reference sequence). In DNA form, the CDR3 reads TGTGCCTGGACAACAGGGTACCTACTCGAGCAGTACTTC. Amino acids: CAWTTGYLLEQYF.

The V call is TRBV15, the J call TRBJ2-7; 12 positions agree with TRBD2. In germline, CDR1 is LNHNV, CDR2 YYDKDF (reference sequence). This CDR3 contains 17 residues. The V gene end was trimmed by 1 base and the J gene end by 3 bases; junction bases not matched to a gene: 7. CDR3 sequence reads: CATSRVPTSGSFYEQYF. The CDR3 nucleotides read TGTGCCACCAGCAGAGTCCCGACTAGCGGGAGTTTCTACGAGCAGTACTTC.

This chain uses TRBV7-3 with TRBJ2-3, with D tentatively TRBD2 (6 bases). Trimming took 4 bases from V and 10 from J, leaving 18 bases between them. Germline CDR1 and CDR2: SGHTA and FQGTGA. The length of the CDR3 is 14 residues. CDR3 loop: CASSSGGTLEAQYF. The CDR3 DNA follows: TGTGCCAGCAGCTCCGGCGGGACTCTGGAGGCGCAGTATTTT.

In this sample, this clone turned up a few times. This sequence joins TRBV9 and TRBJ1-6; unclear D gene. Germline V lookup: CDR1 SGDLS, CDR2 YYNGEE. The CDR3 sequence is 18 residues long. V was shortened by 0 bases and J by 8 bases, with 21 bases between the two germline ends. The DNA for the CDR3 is TGTGCCAGCAGCGTAGAGGGAGTTATTGGGGAAGGGCATTCACCCCTCCACTTT. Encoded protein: CASSVEGVIGEGHSPLHF.

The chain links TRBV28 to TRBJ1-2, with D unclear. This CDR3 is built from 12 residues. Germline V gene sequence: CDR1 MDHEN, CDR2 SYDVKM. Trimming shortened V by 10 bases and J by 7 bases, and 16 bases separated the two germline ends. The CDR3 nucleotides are TGTGCCACCACAAAGGGTAGCGGTGGCTACACCTTC. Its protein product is CATTKGSGGYTF.

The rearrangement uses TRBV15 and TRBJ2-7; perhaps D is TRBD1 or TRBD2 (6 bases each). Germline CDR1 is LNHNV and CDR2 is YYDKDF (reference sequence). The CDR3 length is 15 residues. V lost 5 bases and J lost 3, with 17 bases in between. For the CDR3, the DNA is TGTGCCACCAGCCAGTGGGGGCAGGGAGGCTACGAGCAGTACTTC. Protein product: CATSQWGQGGYEQYF.

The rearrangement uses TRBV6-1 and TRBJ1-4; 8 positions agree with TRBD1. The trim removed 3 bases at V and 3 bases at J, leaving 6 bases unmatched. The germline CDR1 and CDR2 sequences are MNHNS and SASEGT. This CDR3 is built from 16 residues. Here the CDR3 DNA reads TGTGCCAGCAGTGACGGTCAGGGGGCTGCTAATGAAAAACTGTTTTTT. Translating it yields CASSDGQGAANEKLFF.

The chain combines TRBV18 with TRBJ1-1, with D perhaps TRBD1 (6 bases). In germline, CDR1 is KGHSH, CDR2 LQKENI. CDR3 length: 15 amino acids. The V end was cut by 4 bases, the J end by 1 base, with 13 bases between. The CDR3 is CASSLSGQKNTEAFF. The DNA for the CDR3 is TGTGCCAGCTCACTATCCGGACAGAAGAACACTGAAGCTTTCTTT.